Each of the 4 T cell receptor beta chains below was sequenced from the same sample in a study of read filtering for tumor transcriptome and immune sequencing. From about 0.4 ug of RNA, a library with molecular barcoded alpha/delta and beta/gamma adaptors was made. TCRdb itself ran the reads through MiXCR, one entry per CDR3 protein. The sample lists 35,000 to 50,000 distinct CDR3 sequences, around 19% occurring once. The sequenced sample was a population of CD138-negative cells sorted from bone marrow. The receptor set was obtained from a donor at least 40 years old with multiple myeloma.

This clonotype occurred many times. The chain combines TRBV30 with TRBJ2-2, with D unclear. This CDR3 region has 13 residues. The V gene lost 3 bases and the J gene lost 4 bases, with 9 bases spanning the gap. CDR1 is GTSNPN and CDR2 is SVGIG in the germline V gene (reference sequence). The CDR3 sequence: CAWSIGLTGELFF. CDR3 nucleotides: TGTGCCTGGAGCATAGGGCTCACCGGGGAGCTGTTTTTT. Using reference TRBV30 and TRBJ2-2 for the parts outside the CDR3, the full variable domain is SQTIHQWPATLVQPVGSPLSLECTVEGTSNPNLYWYRQAAGRGLQLLFYSVGIGQISSEVPQNLSASRPQDRQFILSSKKLLLSDSGFYLCAWSIGLTGELFFGEGSRLTVL.

Turning to this clonotype: A read error may be the cause here, since a much bigger clone is one base away. This chain links TRBV20-1 with TRBJ2-5; TRBD1 matches at 9 bases. The germline V gene has CDR1 DFQATT and CDR2 SNEGSKA (reference sequence). The CDR3 runs 15 residues. CDR3 protein: CSAGDRGGLEGTQYF. The CDR3 DNA sequence: TGCAGTGCTGGAGACAGGGGGGGCTTGGAAGGGACCCAGTACTTC.

As regards this clonotype: Likely a read error: the CDR3 ends without its conserved phenylalanine or tryptophan. The CDR3 sequence is CAWSPLDRGWQETQYS. The CDR3 bases are TGTGCCTGGAGTCCTCTCGACAGGGGGTGGCAAGAGACCCAGTACTCC. The J gene is TRBJ2-5, the V gene TRBV30, with 9 bases that match TRBD1. The germline V gene has CDR1 GTSNPN and CDR2 SVGIG (reference sequence). The CDR3 extends over 16 amino acids. The ends lost 2 bases at V and 2 bases at J; junction bases unmatched: 9.

The rearrangement links TRBV10-3 to TRBJ2-7; 8 nucleotides agree with TRBD2. Germline-derived CDR1 and CDR2 are ENHRY and SYGVKD. V shed 6 bases, J shed 3 bases, and the junction held 1 base outside the gene matches. The CDR3 is made up of 12 amino acids. The CDR3 DNA is TGTGCCATCAGCGGGACTAGCTACGAGCAGTACTTC. Protein sequence: CAISGTSYEQYF.